This T cell receptor (beta chain) was sequenced during a study of T cell responses to AZD1222 COVID-19 vaccine (dated by TCRdb to about 2021). With respect to the entire study: A total of more than 230 trial participants underwent TCR sequencing, of whom about 200 had received two doses of AZD1222 and 26 had received two doses of the MenACWY control vaccine. Trial participants were enrolled by age into 18-55, 56-69 and 70-plus year subgroups, with 148, 28 and 57 TCR-sequenced participants respectively.

The research as a whole found: The 56-69-year group was small, and its depth increase did not reach significance, likely because of low power. Conclusions about previously exposed vaccinees were limited because only six AZD1222 recipients were SARS-CoV-2 seropositive at baseline. Nearly half of unique spike-specific TCRs reportedly recognized epitopes outside regions mutated in the B.1.351 and B.1.1.7 variants. CD4 TCRs associated with the vaccine covered the entire spike protein, and the dominant responses were in regions 160-218 and 743-854. Participants were mostly white British and included more females than males, and it was suggested by the authors that clonal diversity may have been underestimated. Because no day 14 peak-response samples were available, repertoires were characterized only after the peak T cell response. A significant rise in spike-specific TCR breadth and depth was observed after two AZD1222 doses relative to day 0 and relative to MenACWY recipients.

The CDR3 regions of human TCRbeta chains were subjected to immunosequencing. The published analysis was carried out like this. TCRs in the repertoires were matched against a reference library of SARS-CoV-2-specific TCRs that had been generated with the MIRA antigen-specificity platform. Breadth was defined as the fraction of unique TCRs that were SARS-CoV-2-associated. Depth was defined as the fraction of total T cells that were SARS-CoV-2-associated. Using the MIRA data, every spike-specific TCR was mapped to the spike region that the TCR reacted to and assigned to either a CD4 or a CD8 class. Log10-transformed breadth and depth values were compared by one-way ANOVA with Sidak's multiple comparisons tests. TCRdb provides this immuneACCESS table in a form limited to in-frame rearrangements. Some clones are lacking; in checked studies, under half of them reflect an unresolved V gene, and why the rest are absent is not known. That table supplies the V and J calls and clone size; D and trimming were determined from the DNA. The sample table records 150,000 or so clones; 80% to 95% of these occur just once. More than 0.8% of the sample rests with the top ten.

The time point label for this specimen denotes: baseline before first vaccination. The treatment or condition label, read with the paper, signifies: meningococcal conjugate vaccine given as trial control. Vaccinee samples came from UK trials COV001 and COV002, including a single-blind randomized controlled phase 2/3 trial of AZD1222 (ChAdOx1 nCoV-19) in healthy adults. For TCRbeta chain sequencing, PBMC samples were collected from trial participants at day 0 and at day 28 after the second dose. Taken from the germline V gene, the CDR1 and CDR2 loops are SGHRS and YFSETQ. Compared with germline, V lacks 2 bases and J lacks 5 bases; bases without a gene match: 11. Taken from cysteine to phenylalanine, the CDR3 has 17 residues. Of the read, only the CDR3 DNA is kept; its 51 bases are in frame from base 1. With respect to this clone: Its antigen is unknown. No much larger clone exists at a distance of one base, and base qualities are not known.

The origin of this receptor is an adult in good health. This material consisted of peripheral blood, taken on day 0 of MenACWY control vaccination. The chain uses TRBV5-1 and TRBJ1-4; 8 of the junction bases match TRBD1. The nucleotide sequence reads as follows: TGCGCCAGCAGCTTCAGCGACAGGGGTAGCAGGAATGAAAAACTGTTTTTT. Its coded protein is CASSFSDRGSRNEKLFF.